This TCR beta chain was captured by sequencing in a study of T-cell reconstitution after alpha-beta-depleted transplantation in children. This clonotype was seen a handful of times. The V end lost 6 bases, the J end lost 2 bases, and 16 bases lay between the germline ends. The CDR3 runs 14 residues. Germline loops: CDR1 DFQATT, CDR2 SNEGSKA (reference sequence). Unique molecular identifiers featured in how the TCRbeta library was prepared. TCRdb re-analysed the PCR reads in MiXCR, keeping a single row per CDR3 protein. Of hundreds of thousands of distinct CDR3 sequences detected, 16% appear once; the ten largest clones hold about 41%.

This chain links TRBV20-1 with TRBJ2-5; D perhaps matches TRBD1 (6 bases). This sequence originates from a male patient between 2 and 10 years old who had a stem cell transplant for acute lymphoblastic leukemia, so the T cells may come from the graft donor. The sample was PBMCs, mostly from graft donor cells, taken 360 days after TCRalphabeta/CD19-depleted stem cell transplant. In DNA, the CDR3 is TGCAGTGCCACGTATTGGACAGCTCAAGAGACCCAGTACTTC. This gives the protein CSATYWTAQETQYF.